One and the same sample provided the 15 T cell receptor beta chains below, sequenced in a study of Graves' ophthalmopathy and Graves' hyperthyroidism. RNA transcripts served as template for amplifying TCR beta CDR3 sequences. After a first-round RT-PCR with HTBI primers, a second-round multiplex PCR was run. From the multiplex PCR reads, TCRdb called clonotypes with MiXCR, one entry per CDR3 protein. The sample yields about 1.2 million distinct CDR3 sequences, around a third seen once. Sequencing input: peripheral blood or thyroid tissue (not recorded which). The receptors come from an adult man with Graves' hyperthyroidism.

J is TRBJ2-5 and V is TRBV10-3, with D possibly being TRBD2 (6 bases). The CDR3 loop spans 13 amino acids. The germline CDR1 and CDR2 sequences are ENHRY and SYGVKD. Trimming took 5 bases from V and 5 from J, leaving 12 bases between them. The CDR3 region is CAISSPEGETQYF. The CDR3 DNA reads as TGTGCCATCAGTAGTCCGGAGGGGGAGACCCAGTACTTC.

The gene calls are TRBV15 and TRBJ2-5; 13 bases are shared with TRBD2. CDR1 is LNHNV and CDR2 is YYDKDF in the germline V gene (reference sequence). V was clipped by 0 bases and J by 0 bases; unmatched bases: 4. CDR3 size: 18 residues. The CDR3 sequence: CATSRDRLAGGHQETQYF. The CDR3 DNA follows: TGTGCCACCAGCAGAGATCGACTAGCGGGAGGACACCAAGAGACCCAGTACTTC.

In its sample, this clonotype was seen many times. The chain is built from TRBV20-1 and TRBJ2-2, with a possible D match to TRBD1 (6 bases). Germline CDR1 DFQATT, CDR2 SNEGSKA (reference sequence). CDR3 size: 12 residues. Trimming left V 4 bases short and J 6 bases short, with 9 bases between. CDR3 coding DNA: TGCAGTGCTAATCAGGGGCCCGGGGAGCTGTTTTTT. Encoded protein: CSANQGPGELFF.

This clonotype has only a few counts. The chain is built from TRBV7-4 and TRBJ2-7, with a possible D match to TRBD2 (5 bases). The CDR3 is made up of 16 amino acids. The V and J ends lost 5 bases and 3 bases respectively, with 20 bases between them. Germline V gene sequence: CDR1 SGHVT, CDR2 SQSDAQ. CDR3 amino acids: CASSPPLASGSYEQYF. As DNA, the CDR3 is TGTGCCAGCAGCCCCCCTCTAGCTTCGGGCAGCTACGAGCAGTACTTC. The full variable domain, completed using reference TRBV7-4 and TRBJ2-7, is GAGVSQSPRYKVAKRGRDVALRCDSISGHVTLYWYRQTLGQGSEVLTYSQSDAQRDKSGRPSGRFSAERPERSVSTLKIQRTEQGDSAVYLCASSPPLASGSYEQYFGPGTRLTVT.

The CDR3 region is CATSRVIGQGGTQYF. CDR3 nucleotides: TGTGCCACCAGCAGAGTCATTGGACAGGGTGGGACCCAGTACTTC. The rearrangement uses TRBV15 and TRBJ2-5; TRBD1 matches 8 bases. With V trimmed by 1 base and J by 7 bases, 8 bases remained unmatched. This CDR3 region has 15 residues. Germline V gives CDR1 LNHNV, CDR2 YYDKDF (reference sequence).

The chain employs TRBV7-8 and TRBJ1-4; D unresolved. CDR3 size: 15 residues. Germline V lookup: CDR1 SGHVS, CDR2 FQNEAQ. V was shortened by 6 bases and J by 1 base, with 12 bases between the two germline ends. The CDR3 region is CASSYQRGTNEKLFF. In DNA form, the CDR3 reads TGTGCCAGCAGTTACCAGCGAGGAACTAATGAAAAACTGTTTTTT. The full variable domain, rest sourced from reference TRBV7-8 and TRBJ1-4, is GAGVSQSPRYKVAKRGQDVALRCDPISGHVSLFWYQQALGQGPEFLTYFQNEAQLDKSGLPSDRFFAERPEGSVSTLKIQRTQQEDSAVYLCASSYQRGTNEKLFFGSGTQLSVL.

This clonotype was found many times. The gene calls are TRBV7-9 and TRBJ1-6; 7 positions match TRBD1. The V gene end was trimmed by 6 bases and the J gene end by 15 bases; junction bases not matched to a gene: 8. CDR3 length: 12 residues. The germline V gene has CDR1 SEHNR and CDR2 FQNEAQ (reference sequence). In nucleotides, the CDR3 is TGTGCCAGCAGTCGAGACAGGGATCGCCTCCACTTT. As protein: CASSRDRDRLHF.

The CDR3 sequence: CSVRDRNTGELFF. The CDR3 bases are TGCAGTGTTAGGGACAGAAACACCGGGGAGCTGTTTTTT. The chain employs TRBV20-1 and TRBJ2-2; 7 bases map to TRBD1. V was pared by 7 bases and J by 2 bases, with 4 bases of the junction left unmatched. Germline V gene lookup returns CDR1 DFQATT and CDR2 SNEGSKA (reference sequence). The CDR3 totals 13 residues.

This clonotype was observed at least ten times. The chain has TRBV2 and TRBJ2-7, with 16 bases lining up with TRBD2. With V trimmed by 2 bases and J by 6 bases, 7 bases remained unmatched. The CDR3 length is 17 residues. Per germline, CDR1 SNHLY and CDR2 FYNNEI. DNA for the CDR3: TGTGCCAGCAGTGAACCGGGGACTAGCGGGAGGGCATCCGAGCAGTACTTC. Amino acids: CASSEPGTSGRASEQYF.

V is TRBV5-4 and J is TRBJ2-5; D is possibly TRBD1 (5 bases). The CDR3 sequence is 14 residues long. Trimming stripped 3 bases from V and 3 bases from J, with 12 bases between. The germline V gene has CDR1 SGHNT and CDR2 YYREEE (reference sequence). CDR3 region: CASSSEQAEETQYF. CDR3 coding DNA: TGTGCCAGCAGCTCGGAACAGGCAGAAGAGACCCAGTACTTC.

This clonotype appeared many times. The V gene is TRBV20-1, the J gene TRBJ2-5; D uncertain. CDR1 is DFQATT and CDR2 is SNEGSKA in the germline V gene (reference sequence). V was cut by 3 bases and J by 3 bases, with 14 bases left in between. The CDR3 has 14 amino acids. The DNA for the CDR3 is TGCAGTGCTAGGGAGTTCTCGGGTAAAGAGACCCAGTACTTC. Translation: CSAREFSGKETQYF.

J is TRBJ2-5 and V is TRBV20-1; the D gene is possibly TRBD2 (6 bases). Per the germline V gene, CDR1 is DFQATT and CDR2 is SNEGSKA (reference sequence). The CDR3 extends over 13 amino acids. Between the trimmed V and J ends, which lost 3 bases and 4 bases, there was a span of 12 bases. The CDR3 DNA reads TGCAGTGCTAGTTACGGGCGGGGAGAGACCCAGTACTTC. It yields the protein CSASYGRGETQYF.

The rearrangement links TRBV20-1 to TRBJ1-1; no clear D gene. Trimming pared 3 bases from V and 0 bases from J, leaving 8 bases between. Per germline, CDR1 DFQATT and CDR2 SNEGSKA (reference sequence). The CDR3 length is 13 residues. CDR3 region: CSASGRMNTEAFF. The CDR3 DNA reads TGCAGTGCTAGTGGGCGGATGAACACTGAAGCTTTCTTT.

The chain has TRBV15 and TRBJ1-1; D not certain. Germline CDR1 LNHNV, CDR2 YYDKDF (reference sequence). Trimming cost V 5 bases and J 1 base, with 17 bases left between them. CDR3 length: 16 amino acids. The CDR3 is CATSWRVGEPNTEAFF. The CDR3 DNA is TGTGCCACCAGCTGGCGCGTCGGGGAGCCGAACACTGAAGCTTTCTTT.

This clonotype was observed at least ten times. The CDR3 coding sequence is TGCGCCAGCAGCCAAGCTCAAGGTGTGAGGGAGTCACCCCTCCACTTT. It translates to CASSQAQGVRESPLHF. V gene TRBV4-1 combines with J gene TRBJ1-6; D is undetermined. The germline gives CDR1 MGHRA, CDR2 YSYEKL. Trimming took off 1 base at V and 10 bases at J, with 17 bases between the two ends. The CDR3 is made up of 16 amino acids.